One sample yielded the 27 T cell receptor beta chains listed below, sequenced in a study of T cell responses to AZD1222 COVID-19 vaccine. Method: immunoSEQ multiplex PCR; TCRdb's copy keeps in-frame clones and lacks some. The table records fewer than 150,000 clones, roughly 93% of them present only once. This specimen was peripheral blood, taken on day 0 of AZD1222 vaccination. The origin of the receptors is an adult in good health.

This chain's CDR3 is CASSLHRNQPQHF. The DNA of the CDR3 is TGTGCCAGCTCCCTCCATCGTAATCAGCCCCAGCATTTT. The chain employs TRBV18 and TRBJ1-5; the D is unclear. Trimming removed 6 bases from V and 4 bases from J, with 10 bases in between. Germline CDR1 and CDR2: KGHSH and LQKENI. CDR3 size: 13 residues.

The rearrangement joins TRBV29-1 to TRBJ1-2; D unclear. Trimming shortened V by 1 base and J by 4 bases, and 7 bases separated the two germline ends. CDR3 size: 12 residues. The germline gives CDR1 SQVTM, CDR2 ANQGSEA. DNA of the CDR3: TGCAGCGTTGAAGCAGGCTTCTATGGCTACACCTTC. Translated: CSVEAGFYGYTF.

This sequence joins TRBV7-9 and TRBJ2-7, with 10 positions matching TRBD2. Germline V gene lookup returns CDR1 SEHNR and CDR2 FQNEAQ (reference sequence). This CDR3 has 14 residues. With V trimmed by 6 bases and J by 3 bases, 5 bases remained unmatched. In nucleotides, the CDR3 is TGTGCCAGCAGTCCTAGCGGGGGTTTCTACGAGCAGTACTTC. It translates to CASSPSGGFYEQYF.

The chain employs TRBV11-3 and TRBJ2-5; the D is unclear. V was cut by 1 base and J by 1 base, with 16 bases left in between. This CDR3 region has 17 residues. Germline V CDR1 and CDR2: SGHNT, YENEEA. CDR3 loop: CASSLGRSGLFQETQYF. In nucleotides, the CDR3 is TGTGCCAGCAGCTTAGGGCGGAGTGGCCTATTCCAAGAGACCCAGTACTTC. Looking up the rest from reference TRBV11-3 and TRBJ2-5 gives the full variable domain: EAGVVQSPRYKIIEKKQPVAFWCNPISGHNTLYWYLQNLGQGPELLIRYENEEAVDDSQLPKDRFSAERLKGVDSTLKIQPAELGDSAVYLCASSLGRSGLFQETQYFGPGTRLLVL.

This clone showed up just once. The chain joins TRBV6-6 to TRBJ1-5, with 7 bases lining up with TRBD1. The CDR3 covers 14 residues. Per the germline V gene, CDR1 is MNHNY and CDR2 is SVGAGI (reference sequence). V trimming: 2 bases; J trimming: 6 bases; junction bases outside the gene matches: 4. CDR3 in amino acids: CASSYPTGSQPQHF. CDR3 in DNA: TGTGCCAGCAGTTACCCGACAGGGAGTCAGCCCCAGCATTTT.

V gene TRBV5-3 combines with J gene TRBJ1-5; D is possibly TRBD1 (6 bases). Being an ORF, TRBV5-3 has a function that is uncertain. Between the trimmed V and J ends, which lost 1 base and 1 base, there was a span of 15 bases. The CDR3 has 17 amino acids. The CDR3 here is CARSLPYRVWSNQPQHF. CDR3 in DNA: TGTGCCAGAAGCTTGCCCTACAGGGTTTGGAGCAATCAGCCCCAGCATTTT.

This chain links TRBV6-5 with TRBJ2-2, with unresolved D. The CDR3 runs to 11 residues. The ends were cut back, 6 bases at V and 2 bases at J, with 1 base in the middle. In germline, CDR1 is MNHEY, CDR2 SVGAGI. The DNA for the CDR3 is TGTGCCAGCAGCAACACCGGGGAGCTGTTTTTT. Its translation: CASSNTGELFF.

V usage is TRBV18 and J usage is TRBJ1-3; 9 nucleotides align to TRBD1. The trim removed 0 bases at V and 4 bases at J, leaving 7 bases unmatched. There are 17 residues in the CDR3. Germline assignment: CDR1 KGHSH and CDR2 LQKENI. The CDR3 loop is CASSPPGTGHYGNTIYF. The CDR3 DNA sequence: TGTGCCAGCTCACCACCCGGGACAGGGCATTACGGAAACACCATATATTTT.

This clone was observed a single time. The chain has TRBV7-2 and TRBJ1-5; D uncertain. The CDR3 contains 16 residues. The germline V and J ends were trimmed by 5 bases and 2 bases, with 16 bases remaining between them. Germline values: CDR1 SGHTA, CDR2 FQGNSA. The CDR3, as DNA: TGTGCCAGCAGCCCGGTAGAAGGGTCGGGCAATCAGCCCCAGCATTTT. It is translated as CASSPVEGSGNQPQHF. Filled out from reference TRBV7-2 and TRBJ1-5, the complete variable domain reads GAGVSQSPSNKVTEKGKDVELRCDPISGHTALYWYRQSLGQGLEFLIYFQGNSAPDKSGLPSDRFSAERTGGSVSTLTIQRTQQEDSAVYLCASSPVEGSGNQPQHFGDGTRLSIL.

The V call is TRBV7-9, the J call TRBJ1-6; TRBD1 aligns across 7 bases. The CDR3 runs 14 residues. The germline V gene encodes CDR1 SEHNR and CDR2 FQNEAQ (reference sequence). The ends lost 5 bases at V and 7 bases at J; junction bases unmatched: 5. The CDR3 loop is CASSGTAKNSPLHF. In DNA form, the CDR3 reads TGTGCCAGCAGCGGGACAGCGAAGAATTCACCCCTCCACTTT.

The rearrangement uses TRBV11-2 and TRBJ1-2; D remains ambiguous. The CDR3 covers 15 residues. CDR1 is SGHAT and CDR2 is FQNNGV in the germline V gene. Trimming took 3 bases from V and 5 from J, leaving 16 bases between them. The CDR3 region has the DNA TGTGCCAGCAGCTTTAGTGAGGGCCCATGGTATGGCTACACCTTC. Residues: CASSFSEGPWYGYTF.

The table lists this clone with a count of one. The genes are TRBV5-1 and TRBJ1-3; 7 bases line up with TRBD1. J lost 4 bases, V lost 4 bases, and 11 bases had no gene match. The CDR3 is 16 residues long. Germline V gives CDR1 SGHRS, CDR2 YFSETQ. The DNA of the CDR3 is TGCGCCAGCAGCCGCGACAGGGTGCAATCCGGAAACACCATATATTTT. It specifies CASSRDRVQSGNTIYF.

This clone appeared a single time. The CDR3 coding sequence is TGTGCCAGCAGTTGGGACAGGCGGTACGAGCAGTACTTC. It is translated as CASSWDRRYEQYF. The J gene is TRBJ2-7, the V gene TRBV7-2; 8 positions match TRBD1. The CDR3 spans 13 residues. V gave up 6 bases and J gave up 4 bases; unmatched junction bases: 5. CDR1 and CDR2 from the germline V gene are SGHTA and FQGNSA.

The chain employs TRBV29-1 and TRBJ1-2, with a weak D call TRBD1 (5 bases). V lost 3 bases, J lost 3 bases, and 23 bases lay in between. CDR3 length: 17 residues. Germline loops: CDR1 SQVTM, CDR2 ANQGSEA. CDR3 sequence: CSVDRFIGAIGDYGYTF. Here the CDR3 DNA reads TGCAGCGTTGATCGCTTTATAGGGGCCATTGGGGACTATGGCTACACCTTC.

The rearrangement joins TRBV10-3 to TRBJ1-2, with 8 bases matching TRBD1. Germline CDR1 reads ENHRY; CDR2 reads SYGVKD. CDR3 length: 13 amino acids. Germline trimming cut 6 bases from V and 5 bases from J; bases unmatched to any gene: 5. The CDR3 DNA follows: TGTGCCATCAGACCCGGGACAGGATATGGCTACACCTTC. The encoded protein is CAIRPGTGYGYTF.

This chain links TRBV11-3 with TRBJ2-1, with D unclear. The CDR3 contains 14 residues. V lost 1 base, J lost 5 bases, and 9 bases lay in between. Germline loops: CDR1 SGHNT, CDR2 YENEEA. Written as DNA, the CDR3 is TGTGCCAGCAGCTTAGTAGGCCAGAACAATGAGCAGTTCTTC. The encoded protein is CASSLVGQNNEQFF.

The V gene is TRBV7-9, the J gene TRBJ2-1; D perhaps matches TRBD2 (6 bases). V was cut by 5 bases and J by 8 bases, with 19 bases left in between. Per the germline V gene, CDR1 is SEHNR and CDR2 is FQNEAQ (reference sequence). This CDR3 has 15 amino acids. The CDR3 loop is CASSKPPGLLDEQFF. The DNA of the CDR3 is TGTGCCAGCAGCAAACCACCGGGACTCCTGGATGAGCAGTTCTTC.

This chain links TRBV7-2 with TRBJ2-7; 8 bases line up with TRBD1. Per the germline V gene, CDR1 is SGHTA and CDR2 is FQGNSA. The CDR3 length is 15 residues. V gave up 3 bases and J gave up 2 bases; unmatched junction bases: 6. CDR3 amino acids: CASSLGQAGPYEQYF. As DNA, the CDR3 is TGTGCCAGCAGCTTGGGACAGGCCGGGCCCTACGAGCAGTACTTC.

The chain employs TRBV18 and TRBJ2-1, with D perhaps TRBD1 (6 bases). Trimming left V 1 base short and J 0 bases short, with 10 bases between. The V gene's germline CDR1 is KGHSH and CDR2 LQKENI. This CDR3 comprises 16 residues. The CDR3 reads CASSPQRQVSYNEQFF. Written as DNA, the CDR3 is TGTGCCAGCTCACCACAGCGACAGGTCTCCTACAATGAGCAGTTCTTC.

The CDR3: CASTETGTSTDTQYF. DNA of the CDR3: TGTGCCAGCACCGAAACCGGGACTAGCACAGATACGCAGTATTTT. V is TRBV7-9 and J is TRBJ2-3; possibly TRBD2 for D (6 bases). The CDR3 contains 15 residues. Germline-derived CDR1 and CDR2 are SEHNR and FQNEAQ (reference sequence). The V and J ends lost 7 bases and 0 bases respectively, with 14 bases between them.

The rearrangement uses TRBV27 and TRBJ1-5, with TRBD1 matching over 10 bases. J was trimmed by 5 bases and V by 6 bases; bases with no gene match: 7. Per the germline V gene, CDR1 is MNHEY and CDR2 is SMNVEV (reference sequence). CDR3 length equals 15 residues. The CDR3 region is CASSRGTGVHQPQHF. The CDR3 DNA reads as TGTGCCAGCAGCCGAGGGACAGGGGTCCATCAGCCCCAGCATTTT.

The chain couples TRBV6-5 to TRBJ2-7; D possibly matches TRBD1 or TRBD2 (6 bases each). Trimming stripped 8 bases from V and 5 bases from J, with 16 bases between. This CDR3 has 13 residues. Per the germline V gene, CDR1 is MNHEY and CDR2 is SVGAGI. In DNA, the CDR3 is TGTGCCAGCCATCAACGGGGGCTCGACGAGCAGTACTTC. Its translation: CASHQRGLDEQYF.

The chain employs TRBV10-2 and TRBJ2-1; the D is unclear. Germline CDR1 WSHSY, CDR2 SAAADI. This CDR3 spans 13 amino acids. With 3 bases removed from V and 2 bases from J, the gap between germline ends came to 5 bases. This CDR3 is CASSEQAYNEQFF. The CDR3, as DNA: TGCGCCAGCAGTGAACAAGCCTACAATGAGCAGTTCTTC.

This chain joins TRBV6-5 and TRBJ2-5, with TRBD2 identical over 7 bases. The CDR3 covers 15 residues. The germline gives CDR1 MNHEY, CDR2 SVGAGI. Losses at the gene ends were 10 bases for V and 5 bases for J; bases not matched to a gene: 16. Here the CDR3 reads CAIWLGGSSGETQYF. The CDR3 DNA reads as TGTGCCATCTGGTTGGGGGGAAGTAGCGGGGAGACCCAGTACTTC.

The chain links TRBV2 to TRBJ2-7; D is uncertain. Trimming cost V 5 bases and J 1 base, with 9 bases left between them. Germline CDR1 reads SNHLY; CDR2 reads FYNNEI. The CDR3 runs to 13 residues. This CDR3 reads CASSFRNSYEQYF. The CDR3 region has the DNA TGTGCCAGCAGTTTCCGTAATTCCTACGAGCAGTACTTC.

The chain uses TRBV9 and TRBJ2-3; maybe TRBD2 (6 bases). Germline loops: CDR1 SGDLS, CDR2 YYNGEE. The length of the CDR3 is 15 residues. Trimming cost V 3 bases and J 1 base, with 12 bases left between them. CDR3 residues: CASSEGLPGTDTQYF. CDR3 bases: TGTGCCAGCAGCGAGGGACTCCCGGGCACAGATACGCAGTATTTT.

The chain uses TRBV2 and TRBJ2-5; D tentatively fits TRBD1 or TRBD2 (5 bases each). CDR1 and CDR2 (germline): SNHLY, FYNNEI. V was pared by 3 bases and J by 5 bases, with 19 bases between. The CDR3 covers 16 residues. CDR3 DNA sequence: TGTGCCAGCAGTGATCCCGTCCGGGACGGGGATGAGACCCAGTACTTC. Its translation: CASSDPVRDGDETQYF. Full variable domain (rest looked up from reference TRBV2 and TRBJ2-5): EPEVTQTPSHQVTQMGQEVILRCVPISNHLYFYWYRQILGQKVEFLVSFYNNEISEKSEIFDDQFSVERPDGSNFTLKIRSTKLEDSAMYFCASSDPVRDGDETQYFGPGTRLLVL.